What follows are 24 T cell receptor beta chains derived from one specimen sequenced in a study of graft-versus-host responses after intestinal transplantation. Only in-frame clones appear in the TCRdb table, and some are missing; sequencing was by immunoSEQ multiplex PCR. The profile shows tens of thousands of clones, around 94% of them singletons. Sequencing was performed on PBMCs, taken 16 days after intestinal transplant. These receptors were collected from a human patient who received an intestinal transplant, so some T cells may come from the graft donor.

This chain connects TRBV27 to TRBJ1-6, with D possibly being TRBD1 (6 bases). CDR1 is MNHEY, CDR2 SMNVEV, per germline (reference sequence). The V gene lost 5 bases and the J gene lost 0 bases, with 14 bases spanning the gap. The CDR3 extends over 17 amino acids. The CDR3 nucleotides are TGTGCCAGCAGTCCCCGGACAGCCAGCTCCTATAATTCACCCCTCCACTTT. Its protein product is CASSPRTASSYNSPLHF.

The V gene is TRBV7-9, the J gene TRBJ1-6, with D uncertain. Trimming shortened V by 4 bases and J by 8 bases, and 9 bases separated the two germline ends. The germline V gene has CDR1 SEHNR and CDR2 FQNEAQ (reference sequence). The CDR3 runs to 13 residues. CDR3 loop: CASSSPFDSPLHF. CDR3 bases: TGTGCCAGCAGCTCCCCATTCGATTCACCCCTCCACTTT.

J is TRBJ1-2 and V is TRBV7-6; D is possibly TRBD1 (6 bases). V was cut by 1 base and J by 0 bases, with 9 bases left in between. This CDR3 spans 15 amino acids. Germline V lookup: CDR1 SGHVS, CDR2 FNYEAQ. The DNA for the CDR3 is TGTGCCAGCAGCTTAGGGGGGCCATCTAACTATGGCTACACCTTC. It yields the protein CASSLGGPSNYGYTF. The full variable domain, completed using reference TRBV7-6 and TRBJ1-2, is GAGVSQSPRYKVTKRGQDVALRCDPISGHVSLYWYRQALGQGPEFLTYFNYEAQQDKSGLPNDRFSAERPEGSISTLTIQRTEQRDSAMYRCASSLGGPSNYGYTFGSGTRLTVV.

On this clone itself: Relative to the germline gene, one junction end is altered; a read error may explain this. The V gene is TRBV5-6, the J gene TRBJ2-1; maybe TRBD2 (5 bases). CDR3 length: 13 amino acids. Germline V CDR1 and CDR2: SGHDT, YYEEEE. The CDR3 coding sequence is TGTGCCAGCACCTTGCTAGCTTGGAATGAGCAGTTCTTC. Translated: CASTLLAWNEQFF.

V and J are TRBV28 and TRBJ1-3, with a tentative D call TRBD1 (6 bases). The V gene's germline CDR1 is MDHEN and CDR2 SYDVKM. V gave up 7 bases and J gave up 7 bases, with 17 bases separating them. The CDR3 spans 14 residues. As DNA, the CDR3 is TGTGCCAGCATCCCCCTGGGTACAGGGAACACCATATATTTT. The encoded protein is CASIPLGTGNTIYF.

The rearrangement joins TRBV19 to TRBJ2-1; D uncertain. Germline V gives CDR1 LNHDA, CDR2 SQIVND (reference sequence). Trimming pared 4 bases from V and 0 bases from J, leaving 13 bases between. The CDR3 runs 16 residues. The CDR3 loop reads CASSRSRSSSYNEQFF. CDR3 bases: TGTGCCAGTAGTAGGTCCCGGTCAAGCTCCTACAATGAGCAGTTCTTC.

The V gene is TRBV4-2, the J gene TRBJ1-5; TRBD1 matches 7 bases. The V and J ends lost 3 bases and 4 bases, in that order; junction bases with no gene match: 6. Per the germline V gene, CDR1 is LGHNA and CDR2 is YNFKEQ. The CDR3 extends over 15 amino acids. CDR3 amino acids: CASSQAGTENQPQHF. DNA of the CDR3: TGTGCCAGCAGCCAGGCCGGGACAGAGAATCAGCCCCAGCATTTT.

The chain is built from TRBV28 and TRBJ1-2; the D gene is possibly TRBD1 (5 bases). Germline-derived CDR1 and CDR2 are MDHEN and SYDVKM. This CDR3 has 18 residues. V lost 6 bases to trimming and J lost 4 bases, with 27 bases between them. CDR3 loop: CASSPLPGQYTGVYGYTF. The CDR3 coding sequence is TGTGCCAGCAGCCCCCTCCCCGGCCAATATACGGGGGTCTATGGCTACACCTTC.

The genes are TRBV4-1 and TRBJ2-7, with 11 bases matching TRBD2. The CDR3 runs 16 residues. Germline V gives CDR1 MGHRA, CDR2 YSYEKL. After removal of 4 bases from V and 7 bases from J, the junction contained 12 bases not matched to a gene. This CDR3 is CASSRNIAGGPGEQYF. In DNA form, the CDR3 reads TGCGCCAGCAGCCGGAATATAGCGGGAGGGCCGGGAGAGCAGTACTTC.

This chain links TRBV7-9 with TRBJ2-5; D not certain. Germline values: CDR1 SEHNR, CDR2 FQNEAQ (reference sequence). Trimming cost V 5 bases and J 0 bases, with 4 bases left between them. The CDR3 runs 12 residues. For the CDR3, the DNA is TGTGCCAGCAGCCCAAACCAAGAGACCCAGTACTTC. Amino acids: CASSPNQETQYF.

V usage is TRBV4-3 and J usage is TRBJ2-7; TRBD1 might be the D (5 bases). The CDR3 extends over 17 amino acids. Germline V gene lookup returns CDR1 LGHNA and CDR2 YSLEER. Between the trimmed V and J ends, which lost 0 bases and 2 bases, there was a span of 17 bases. DNA of the CDR3: TGCGCCAGCAGCCAAGATACGCCCCGACAGCTACCCTACGAGCAGTACTTC. Translated: CASSQDTPRQLPYEQYF.

The V gene is TRBV2, the J gene TRBJ1-2, with D uncertain. The V gene's germline CDR1 is SNHLY and CDR2 FYNNEI. This CDR3 region has 11 residues. V was trimmed by 7 bases and J by 5 bases, leaving 8 bases between them. Here the CDR3 DNA reads TGTGCCAGCAAATTGTCGTATGGCTACACCTTC. This encodes CASKLSYGYTF.

The V call is TRBV4-2, the J call TRBJ2-3; 8 bases fit TRBD1. The CDR3 loop spans 16 amino acids. V lost 3 bases and J lost 5; bases outside the gene matches: 10. CDR1 and CDR2 from the germline V gene are LGHNA and YNFKEQ. This CDR3 reads CASSHGDRGRGDTQYF. CDR3 DNA: TGTGCCAGCAGCCACGGAGACAGGGGCCGCGGAGATACGCAGTATTTT.

The chain carries TRBV7-3 and TRBJ2-2; D is unclear. The V and J ends lost 5 bases and 2 bases respectively, with 3 bases between them. This CDR3 is built from 12 residues. Germline V gene lookup returns CDR1 SGHTA and CDR2 FQGTGA. The CDR3 bases are TGTGCCAGCAGCGACAACACCGGGGAGCTGTTTTTT. It encodes CASSDNTGELFF.

This sequence joins TRBV5-4 and TRBJ2-7; the match to TRBD1 covers 10 bases. Losses at the gene ends were 2 bases for V and 5 bases for J; bases not matched to a gene: 4. This CDR3 contains 14 residues. CDR1 SGHNT and CDR2 YYREEE come from the germline V gene (reference sequence). The CDR3 coding sequence is TGTGCCAGCAGCTTCCGGGACAGGGGTGACGAGCAGTACTTC. Protein: CASSFRDRGDEQYF.

The chain's CDR3 is CASSLTGFSYNEQFF. In nucleotides, the CDR3 is TGCGCCAGCAGCTTGACGGGTTTCTCCTACAATGAGCAGTTCTTC. The chain carries TRBV5-1 and TRBJ2-1, with D unclear. The V end lost 1 base, the J end lost 0 bases, and 8 bases lay between the germline ends. Germline lookup yields CDR1 SGHRS and CDR2 YFSETQ. This CDR3 region has 15 residues.

The table lists this clone with a count of one. This chain links TRBV19 with TRBJ2-1; D perhaps matches TRBD2 (5 bases). The germline V gene encodes CDR1 LNHDA and CDR2 SQIVND (reference sequence). V dropped 7 bases and J dropped 0 bases, with 7 bases sitting between them. The CDR3 runs to 13 residues. The CDR3 bases are TGTGCCAGTATGGGGAGCTCCTACAATGAGCAGTTCTTC. Its translation is CASMGSSYNEQFF.

V gene TRBV7-2 combines with J gene TRBJ2-1, with 7 bases identical to TRBD2. The trim removed 1 base at V and 7 bases at J, leaving 7 bases unmatched. Germline V gene data show CDR1 as SGHTA and CDR2 as FQGNSA. This CDR3 comprises 15 residues. For the CDR3, the DNA is TGTGCCAGCAGCTTAGGCCTAGCGGCTCTTAATGAGCAGTTCTTC. This sequence encodes CASSLGLAALNEQFF.

The chain uses TRBV6-5 and TRBJ1-1; perhaps TRBD1 as D (5 bases). Germline assignment: CDR1 MNHEY and CDR2 SVGAGI. V lost 0 bases to trimming and J lost 11 bases, with 13 bases between them. There are 13 residues in the CDR3. CDR3 protein: CASSYSDNRGAFF. The CDR3 region has the DNA TGTGCCAGCAGTTACTCGGACAACCGTGGGGCTTTCTTT.

The gene calls are TRBV28 and TRBJ2-1, with 12 positions matching TRBD2. V lost 3 bases, J lost 9 bases, and 6 bases stayed unmatched. The length of the CDR3 is 15 residues. CDR1 is MDHEN, CDR2 SYDVKM, per germline. CDR3: CASSFASGRAGEQFF. As DNA, the CDR3 is TGTGCCAGCAGTTTCGCTAGCGGGAGGGCAGGTGAGCAGTTCTTC. The entire variable domain, with the rest obtained from reference TRBV28 and TRBJ2-1, is as follows: DVKVTQSSRYLVKRTGEKVFLECVQDMDHENMFWYRQDPGLGLRLIYFSYDVKMKEKGDIPEGYSVSREKKERFSLILESASTNQTSMYLCASSFASGRAGEQFFGPGTRLTVL.

The V gene is TRBV5-8, the J gene TRBJ2-5; D not resolved. CDR3 length: 13 residues. Germline V gene sequence: CDR1 SGHTS, CDR2 YDEGEE. The V end was cut by 0 bases, the J end by 2 bases, with 5 bases between. CDR3 coding DNA: TGTGCCAGCAGCTTGGGACGGCAAGAGACCCAGTACTTC. This gives the protein CASSLGRQETQYF.

The chain carries TRBV6-5 and TRBJ2-7; 8 nucleotides agree with TRBD1. The CDR3 has 13 amino acids. The V and J ends lost 6 bases and 3 bases, in that order; junction bases with no gene match: 4. Germline-derived CDR1 and CDR2 are MNHEY and SVGAGI. CDR3 in amino acids: CASSLGQGYEQYF. The CDR3 nucleotides are TGTGCCAGCAGCCTCGGACAGGGCTACGAGCAGTACTTC.

This clone was recorded only once. CDR3 residues: CASSLVANTEAFF. The CDR3 coding sequence is TGCGCCAGCAGCTTGGTAGCGAACACTGAAGCTTTCTTT. This chain links TRBV5-1 with TRBJ1-1; D is undetermined. The CDR3 sequence is 13 residues long. V was clipped by 0 bases and J by 1 base, with 4 bases between them. The germline V gene has CDR1 SGHRS and CDR2 YFSETQ. The variable domain in full, completed from reference TRBV5-1 and TRBJ1-1, reads KAGVTQTPRYLIKTRGQQVTLSCSPISGHRSVSWYQQTPGQGLQFLFEYFSETQRNKGNFPGRFSGRQFSNSRSEMNVSTLELGDSALYLCASSLVANTEAFFGQGTRLTVV.

The chain combines TRBV7-2 with TRBJ1-5, with D perhaps TRBD1 (6 bases). V was trimmed by 5 bases and J by 1 base, leaving 12 bases between them. Germline-derived CDR1 and CDR2 are SGHTA and FQGNSA. The CDR3 runs 15 residues. CDR3 sequence: CASSPTTGSNQPQHF. The CDR3 DNA sequence: TGTGCCAGCAGCCCCACCACAGGGAGCAATCAGCCCCAGCATTTT. Complete variable domain (other parts from reference TRBV7-2 and TRBJ1-5): GAGVSQSPSNKVTEKGKDVELRCDPISGHTALYWYRQSLGQGLEFLIYFQGNSAPDKSGLPSDRFSAERTGGSVSTLTIQRTQQEDSAVYLCASSPTTGSNQPQHFGDGTRLSIL.